Listed below are T cell receptor beta chains from one sample, sequenced in a study of OX40 agonist ivuxolimab in advanced cancers. Profiling relied on immunoSEQ multiplex PCR, and the TCRdb table lists in-frame clones only, not all of them. The sample consists of about 31,000 clones, 85% to 95% of them appearing once. Sequences were derived from CD4+ or CD8+ T cells sorted from blood, sampled in a trial of the OX40 agonist ivuxolimab. The receptors come from an adult with an advanced solid tumor such as melanoma, head and neck, liver or kidney cancer. CDR3s include the opening cysteine and the closing phenylalanine or tryptophan.

J gene: TRBJ1-5
V gene: TRBV28
CDR3 protein: CASRFQGAEGNQPQHF

J gene: TRBJ2-3
V gene: TRBV7-3
CDR3 protein: CASSPGTGGITDTQYF

J gene: TRBJ2-3
V gene: TRBV27
CDR3 protein: CASSFSGTGLVDTQYF

J gene: TRBJ2-3
V gene: TRBV27
CDR3 protein: CASSPSGAGTDTQYF

J gene: TRBJ1-5
V gene: TRBV7-6
CDR3 protein: CASSLYGGTRQPQHF

J gene: TRBJ1-4
V gene: TRBV7-9
CDR3 protein: CASSLEGEKLFF

J gene: TRBJ1-4
V gene: TRBV9
CDR3 protein: CASSTTIDEKLFF

J gene: TRBJ2-1
V gene: TRBV11-2
CDR3 protein: CASSSAGWQFF

J gene: TRBJ2-3
V gene: TRBV7-9
CDR3 protein: CASSSRLAGVVTDTQYF

J gene: TRBJ2-3
V gene: TRBV7-3
CDR3 protein: CASSIGVASTDTQYF

J gene: TRBJ1-1
V gene: TRBV11-2
CDR3 protein: CASSQTGVDAFF

J gene: TRBJ2-5
V gene: TRBV4-3
CDR3 protein: CASSPKGGLGETQYF

J gene: TRBJ1-5
V gene: TRBV4-1
CDR3 protein: CASSALGREPQHF

J gene: TRBJ1-1
V gene: TRBV19
CDR3 protein: CASTYRGEVGTEAFF

J gene: TRBJ1-1
V gene: TRBV19
CDR3 protein: CASSISQNTEAFF

J gene: TRBJ2-7
V gene: TRBV14
CDR3 protein: CASSPDWNSDEQYF

J gene: TRBJ2-4
V gene: TRBV6-5
CDR3 protein: CASSYRPKNIQYF

J gene: TRBJ2-1
V gene: TRBV6-5
CDR3 protein: CASSYSEGIEFGEQFF

J gene: TRBJ1-1
V gene: TRBV7-3
CDR3 protein: CASSFAGKTEAFF

J gene: TRBJ1-5
V gene: TRBV27
CDR3 protein: CASSTAVYQPQHF

J gene: TRBJ2-3
V gene: TRBV4-1
CDR3 protein: CASSQRTWGGPNTDTQYF

J gene: TRBJ2-7
V gene: TRBV6-6
CDR3 protein: CASSLAGTLPSEQYF

J gene: TRBJ2-2
V gene: TRBV21-1
CDR3 protein: CASSILIGRSHTGELFF

J gene: TRBJ1-2
V gene: TRBV5-4
CDR3 protein: CASSLDEVVSVRGYTF

J gene: TRBJ2-7
V gene: TRBV4-3
CDR3 protein: CASSQEDSSSYEQYF

J gene: TRBJ2-1
V gene: TRBV11-2
CDR3 protein: CASSFGSLSSYNEQFF

J gene: TRBJ2-3
V gene: TRBV19
CDR3 protein: CASTASGVTDTQYF

J gene: TRBJ1-6
V gene: TRBV7-6
CDR3 protein: CASSLVEVGDSPLHF

J gene: TRBJ2-2
V gene: TRBV19
CDR3 protein: CASSIDWTPGELFF

J gene: TRBJ2-6
V gene: TRBV4-1
CDR3 protein: CASSQETGGNVLTF

J gene: TRBJ2-3
V gene: TRBV9
CDR3 protein: CASSVGSSTDTQYF

J gene: TRBJ2-2
V gene: TRBV6-5
CDR3 protein: CASKGGPDTGELFF

J gene: TRBJ1-4
V gene: TRBV27
CDR3 protein: CASSFAGANEKLFF

J gene: TRBJ2-1
V gene: TRBV27
CDR3 protein: CASSLGTSGYNEQFF

J gene: TRBJ2-1
V gene: TRBV5-1
CDR3 protein: CASSSYPSGTSGGAAYNEQFF

J gene: TRBJ2-2
V gene: TRBV14
CDR3 protein: CASSWTAKNTGELFF

J gene: TRBJ2-7
V gene: TRBV28
CDR3 protein: CASSLEVGVYEQYF

J gene: TRBJ2-3
V gene: TRBV27
CDR3 protein: CASSWTTPTDTQYF

J gene: TRBJ1-2
V gene: TRBV4-1
CDR3 protein: CASSQALGSFYGYTF

J gene: TRBJ1-5
V gene: TRBV5-6
CDR3 protein: CASSWGRGQPQHF

J gene: TRBJ1-1
V gene: TRBV11-1
CDR3 protein: CASSLSPEAFF

J gene: TRBJ1-1
V gene: TRBV7-9
CDR3 protein: CASSLEPGSGAFF

J gene: TRBJ1-3
V gene: TRBV11-3
CDR3 protein: CASAGGTTGNTIYF

J gene: TRBJ2-7
V gene: TRBV28
CDR3 protein: CASSFLLAGFETYEQYF

J gene: TRBJ2-1
V gene: TRBV27
CDR3 protein: CASSFGTVSYNEQFF

J gene: TRBJ2-1
V gene: TRBV27
CDR3 protein: CASSRGQGYNEQFF